What follows are 10 T cell receptor beta chains derived from one specimen sequenced in a study of T cells in women clearing cervical HPV infection. Here immunoSEQ multiplex PCR was the method, and the copy in TCRdb shows in-frame clones only, minus some. The table lists 20,000 to 25,000 clones, with roughly 3% in the top ten. Sequences were obtained from blood buffy coat. These receptors were collected from a woman aged 18-70 years with a cervical HPV16 infection that either progressed to CIN3+ or cleared (not recorded which).

Points on this clone: A read error may produce the germline difference seen at one junction end. Coverage ceases 3 residues before the CDR3 finishes, and the germline J gene fills in the end. Other nucleotide sequences in the sample specify the same CDR3. V gene TRBV19 combines with J gene TRBJ1-3, with D possibly being TRBD1 (5 bases). Looked up from germline, CDR1 is LNHDA and CDR2 is SQIVND (reference sequence). This CDR3 has 16 residues. CDR3: CASSIYSGSGGNTIYF. The DNA read from the CDR3 is TGTGCCAGTAGTATCTACTCGGGAAGCGGGGGAAACACA. The full variable domain, in which reference TRBV19 and TRBJ1-3 provide the parts outside the CDR3, is DGGITQSPKYLFRKEGQNVTLSCEQNLNHDAMYWYRQDPGQGLRLIYYSQIVNDFQKGDIAEGYSVSREKKESFPLTVTSAQKNPTAFYLCASSIYSGSGGNTIYFGEGSWLTVV.

The CDR3 DNA, read in part, is TGCGCCAGCAGCTTCCCGGACGGGGATGAG. It encodes CASSFPDGDE. In full, the CDR3 is CASSFPDGDEQFF. The chain employs TRBV5-1 and TRBJ2-1, with D tentatively TRBD2 (5 bases). Coverage ceases 3 residues before the CDR3 finishes, and the germline J gene fills in the end. Germline V CDR1 and CDR2: SGHRS, YFSETQ. V lost 2 bases to trimming and J lost 8 bases, with 11 bases between them. The CDR3 runs 13 residues.

Remarks on this clone: The read ends 3 residues before the CDR3 terminus; that terminus is restored from the germline J gene. The chain joins TRBV6-2 or TRBV6-3 to TRBJ1-1; D is ambiguous. The V end was cut by 6 bases, the J end by 5 bases, with 13 bases between. The CDR3 is 13 amino acids. Germline V gene data show CDR1 as MNHEY and CDR2 as SVGEGT. CDR3: CASSPTQVTEAFF. CDR3 DNA (partial): TGTGCCAGCAGCCCAACGCAGGTAACTGAA.

Concerning this clone: The DNA ends 3 residues before the CDR3 does, and the rest of the CDR3 is filled in from the germline J gene. V is TRBV11-2 and J is TRBJ2-2; D gene ambiguous. V dropped 6 bases and J dropped 1 base, with 12 bases sitting between them. The CDR3 runs 15 residues. The germline V gene has CDR1 SGHAT and CDR2 FQNNGV. The sequenced CDR3 bases are TGTGCCAGCAGTCCCAGACTCCTGAACACCGGGGAG. It encodes CASSPRLLNTGE. The CDR3 in full is CASSPRLLNTGELFF.

The covered CDR3 bases are TGTGCCAGCTCACCACCCTCCCTCGGGGATGAAAAG. Its translation is CASSPPSLGDEK. The whole CDR3 protein reads CASSPPSLGDEKLFF. The rearrangement links TRBV18 to TRBJ2-2, with D possibly TRBD2 on 5 matching bases. The read ends 3 residues shy of where the CDR3 ends; the end is completed using the germline J gene. The V gene's germline CDR1 is KGHSH and CDR2 LQKENI. This CDR3 has 15 amino acids.

Comment on this clone: The CDR3 end falls 3 residues outside the read, so it is completed with the germline J gene. The rearrangement uses TRBV20-1 and TRBJ2-1, with TRBD2 identical over 10 bases. Trimming at V came to 2 bases and at J to 9 bases, leaving 10 bases not matched to a gene. The CDR3 loop spans 15 amino acids. From germline, CDR1 is DFQATT and CDR2 SNEGSKA (reference sequence). CDR3 DNA, as far as it was read: TGCAGTGCTAGATACCCTCTAGCGGGAGAGGCTGAG. It specifies CSARYPLAGEAE. The complete CDR3 protein is CSARYPLAGEAEQFF.

On this clone: The read halts 3 residues ahead of the CDR3 end, with the missing end drawn from the germline J gene. The V call is TRBV7-2, the J call TRBJ1-2; D may be TRBD1 (5 bases). Trimming removed 0 bases from V and 5 bases from J, with 13 bases in between. This CDR3 has 15 residues. Germline loops: CDR1 SGHTA, CDR2 FQGNSA. CDR3 residues: CASSLAEGRGYGYTF. The sequenced CDR3 bases are TGTGCCAGCAGCTTAGCGGAGGGGAGGGGATATGGC. The variable domain in full, completed from reference TRBV7-2 and TRBJ1-2, reads GAGVSQSPSNKVTEKGKDVELRCDPISGHTALYWYRQSLGQGLEFLIYFQGNSAPDKSGLPSDRFSAERTGGSVSTLTIQRTQQEDSAVYLCASSLAEGRGYGYTFGSGTRLTVV.

As to this clone: The read finishes 3 residues shy of the CDR3 end, and the germline J gene is used to complete it. The chain has TRBV19 and TRBJ1-4; 7 positions match TRBD1. The V segment lost 9 bases and the J segment 4 bases; nucleotides outside the gene matches: 8. The CDR3 is 14 amino acids. Germline values: CDR1 LNHDA, CDR2 SQIVND (reference sequence). The CDR3 DNA, read in part, is TGTGCCAGCCACCAACAGGGGAATAATGAAAAA. Translation: CASHQQGNNEK. The full CDR3 sequence reads CASHQQGNNEKLFF.

With respect to this clone: The missing CDR3 end, 3 residues past where the read stops, is filled in from the germline J gene. The genes are TRBV10-3 and TRBJ2-3, with a weak D call TRBD1 (5 bases). CDR3 length equals 12 residues. CDR1 is ENHRY, CDR2 SYGVKD, per germline. CDR3 sequence: CAISGGEETQYF. The covered CDR3 bases are TGTGCCATCAGTGGGGGCGAGGAGACG.

As for this clone: The read halts 3 residues ahead of the CDR3 end, with the missing end drawn from the germline J gene. The chain combines TRBV9 with TRBJ2-2, with 13 bases fitting TRBD2. CDR1 and CDR2 from the germline V gene are SGDLS and YYNGEE. J gave up 5 bases and V 2 bases, and 3 bases lay outside the gene matches. This CDR3 region has 16 residues. The sequenced CDR3 bases are TGTGCCAGCAGCGTTGGACTAGCGGGGGAAACCGGGGAG. It translates to CASSVGLAGETGE. The CDR3 reads in full as CASSVGLAGETGELFF.